Each of the 25 T cell receptor beta chains below was sequenced from the same sample in a study of cytomegalovirus exposure and HLA in healthy donors. The PCR contained 60 Vbeta and 13 Jbeta primers. Here immunoSEQ multiplex PCR was the method, and the copy in TCRdb shows in-frame clones only, minus some. The table has 200,000 or so clones, 82% seen once; the top ten hold 6.5%. The sample comprised PBMCs. The receptors derive from a woman between 45 and 65 years old in good health and CMV-seropositive.

The chain is built from TRBV19 and TRBJ2-3, with 14 bases matching TRBD2. CDR1 and CDR2 (germline): LNHDA, SQIVND (reference sequence). The CDR3 loop spans 16 amino acids. The V segment lost 5 bases and the J segment 7 bases; nucleotides outside the gene matches: 8. The CDR3 reads CASSPVGTSGGNTQYF. The CDR3 DNA reads TGTGCCAGTAGTCCCGTGGGGACTAGCGGGGGTAATACGCAGTATTTT. Full variable domain (remainder filled in from reference TRBV19 and TRBJ2-3): DGGITQSPKYLFRKEGQNVTLSCEQNLNHDAMYWYRQDPGQGLRLIYYSQIVNDFQKGDIAEGYSVSREKKESFPLTVTSAQKNPTAFYLCASSPVGTSGGNTQYFGPGTRLTVL.

The gene calls are TRBV7-2 and TRBJ1-2; D is unclear. V was shortened by 7 bases and J by 4 bases, with 13 bases between the two germline ends. The germline gives CDR1 SGHTA, CDR2 FQGNSA. CDR3 length: 13 amino acids. Here the CDR3 reads CASNPGNLYGYTF. DNA of the CDR3: TGTGCCAGCAACCCGGGGAATCTCTATGGCTACACCTTC.

The rearrangement links TRBV5-6 to TRBJ2-2; D ambiguous. The CDR3 runs 13 residues. With 1 base removed from V and 4 bases from J, the gap between germline ends came to 5 bases. Germline CDR1 reads SGHDT; CDR2 reads YYEEEE. This CDR3 is CASSLLSTGELFF. CDR3 DNA: TGTGCCAGCAGCTTGTTATCCACCGGGGAGCTGTTTTTT.

The chain joins TRBV10-3 to TRBJ2-1, with D perhaps matching TRBD1 (6 bases). The CDR3 length is 17 residues. Germline V gives CDR1 ENHRY, CDR2 SYGVKD. The V end was cut by 2 bases, the J end by 4 bases, with 18 bases between. The CDR3 sequence: CAISEMLTGIGYNEQFF. The CDR3 DNA is TGTGCCATCAGTGAGATGCTAACAGGGATAGGTTACAATGAGCAGTTCTTC.

The chain employs TRBV19 and TRBJ2-1, with TRBD2 matching over 7 bases. The CDR3 spans 15 residues. Germline-derived CDR1 and CDR2 are LNHDA and SQIVND (reference sequence). Trimming at V came to 4 bases and at J to 1 base, leaving 4 bases not matched to a gene. CDR3 residues: CASSTGGTSYNEQFF. CDR3 DNA sequence: TGTGCCAGTAGTACCGGGGGGACGTCCTACAATGAGCAGTTCTTC.

V and J are TRBV7-2 and TRBJ2-5; D not resolved. Germline CDR1 SGHTA, CDR2 FQGNSA. V lost 4 bases, J lost 6 bases, and 12 bases lay in between. This CDR3 spans 13 amino acids. The DNA for the CDR3 is TGTGCCAGCAGCTCCGCAGAAGATCAGACCCAGTACTTC. Amino acids: CASSSAEDQTQYF.

The chain joins TRBV28 to TRBJ1-5; 10 nucleotides agree with TRBD1. With V trimmed by 4 bases and J by 2 bases, 23 bases remained unmatched. The CDR3 consists of 22 residues. Per the germline V gene, CDR1 is MDHEN and CDR2 is SYDVKM. CDR3 region: CASSSGPINRDRGWGGNQPQHF. As DNA, the CDR3 is TGTGCCAGCAGTTCTGGCCCAATTAACCGGGACAGGGGTTGGGGTGGCAATCAGCCCCAGCATTTT.

This chain joins TRBV7-3 and TRBJ1-1, with D possibly being TRBD1 (5 bases). The CDR3 consists of 12 residues. Trimming removed 4 bases from V and 8 bases from J, with 11 bases in between. Germline V gives CDR1 SGHTA, CDR2 FQGTGA. CDR3 nucleotide sequence: TGTGCCAGCAGCTCTACCACAGGAGAAGCTTTCTTT. It yields the protein CASSSTTGEAFF.

This chain links TRBV6-1 with TRBJ2-5; TRBD1 is a possible D gene (6 bases). V lost 2 bases to trimming and J lost 5 bases, with 12 bases between them. The CDR3 loop spans 14 amino acids. The germline gives CDR1 MNHNS, CDR2 SASEGT. The CDR3 coding sequence is TGTGCCAGCAGTGAAAACAGGGTGAGGGAGACCCAGTACTTC. Translating gives CASSENRVRETQYF.

This clone was picked up a small number of times. V gene TRBV2 combines with J gene TRBJ1-1; D unresolved. The ends were cut back, 3 bases at V and 1 base at J, with 12 bases in the middle. Germline lookup yields CDR1 SNHLY and CDR2 FYNNEI. The CDR3 covers 15 residues. The CDR3 DNA reads TGTGCCAGCAGTGATAAGGGAGGTCGGAACACTGAAGCTTTCTTT. Protein sequence: CASSDKGGRNTEAFF.

This clone was counted a few times. The V gene is TRBV5-1, the J gene TRBJ2-1; maybe TRBD2 (9 bases). V was cut by 4 bases and J by 8 bases, with 34 bases left in between. The CDR3 has 20 residues. Germline CDR1 SGHRS, CDR2 YFSETQ. CDR3 bases: TGCGCCAGCAGCCCTCGGGCAGGGGGCCTCGGCGGGAGGGCGGGGGATGAGCAGTTCTTC. Translated, it gives CASSPRAGGLGGRAGDEQFF.

The chain couples TRBV19 to TRBJ2-2, with 9 nucleotides matching TRBD1. Germline V gene sequence: CDR1 LNHDA, CDR2 SQIVND (reference sequence). Trimming at V came to 0 bases and at J to 4 bases, leaving 3 bases not matched to a gene. The CDR3 covers 16 residues. In DNA, the CDR3 is TGTGCCAGTAGTATAGAAGGGACAGGGCTCACCGGGGAGCTGTTTTTT. Translation gives CASSIEGTGLTGELFF.

Only a few counts were recorded for this clone. The chain uses TRBV6-5 and TRBJ1-1; D is perhaps TRBD1 (6 bases). The CDR3 length is 14 residues. V shed 10 bases and J shed 1 base, with 16 bases lying between them. Germline V gene data show CDR1 as MNHEY and CDR2 as SVGAGI. The CDR3 here is CATTPGQSNTEAFF. DNA for the CDR3: TGTGCCACCACACCTGGACAGTCGAACACTGAAGCTTTCTTT.

V usage is TRBV7-2 and J usage is TRBJ2-5; 7 positions match TRBD2. Germline lookup yields CDR1 SGHTA and CDR2 FQGNSA. V was pared by 4 bases and J by 5 bases, with 7 bases of the junction left unmatched. This CDR3 is built from 14 residues. CDR3 nucleotides: TGTGCCAGCAGCTCAGCCGGGGGAGGGGAGACCCAGTACTTC. This codes for CASSSAGGGETQYF.

Note on this clone: The junction differs from germline at one of its ends, possibly a read error. The rearrangement joins TRBV29-1 to TRBJ2-6, with D tentatively TRBD1 (5 bases). Germline CDR1 SQVTM, CDR2 ANQGSEA. The CDR3 is 14 residues long. This CDR3 reads CSVKGPPGANGLTF. For the CDR3, the DNA is TGCAGCGTCAAAGGGCCACCTGGGGCCAACGGCCTGACTTTC.

CDR3 region: CASSLAGGDTGELFF. The CDR3 DNA is TGTGCCAGCAGCCTAGCGGGGGGAGACACCGGGGAGCTGTTTTTT. The rearrangement joins TRBV6-6 to TRBJ2-2, with 11 bases lining up with TRBD2. Germline V CDR1 and CDR2: MNHNY, SVGAGI (reference sequence). Unmatched junction bases numbered 3, after V lost 6 bases and J lost 3 bases. The CDR3 length is 15 residues.

This chain uses TRBV10-3 with TRBJ1-2, with a tentative D call TRBD1 (6 bases). The CDR3 extends over 13 amino acids. Germline loops: CDR1 ENHRY, CDR2 SYGVKD. Trimming cost V 2 bases and J 2 bases, with 6 bases left between them. The CDR3 region has the DNA TGTGCCATCAGTGAGGGACAGAACTATGGCTACACCTTC. Encoded protein: CAISEGQNYGYTF.

The chain couples TRBV20-1 to TRBJ1-4; D is unclear. Germline lookup yields CDR1 DFQATT and CDR2 SNEGSKA (reference sequence). Trimming stripped 5 bases from V and 6 bases from J, with 7 bases between. The CDR3 is made up of 11 amino acids. This CDR3 reads CSARADEKLFF. The CDR3 DNA reads as TGCAGTGCTCGTGCAGATGAAAAACTGTTTTTT.

The chain combines TRBV19 with TRBJ1-3; D not resolved. CDR1 is LNHDA and CDR2 is SQIVND in the germline V gene (reference sequence). The CDR3 is made up of 17 amino acids. V was pared by 3 bases and J by 2 bases, with 17 bases between. Here the CDR3 reads CASSMGYFLVAGNTIYF. The CDR3 DNA follows: TGTGCCAGTAGTATGGGCTACTTTTTAGTAGCTGGAAACACCATATATTTT.

This clone was found once. CDR3 coding DNA: TGTGCCAGCAAAACCAGAGGGGGGGGCTATGGCTACACCTTC. Translating it yields CASKTRGGGYGYTF. The genes are TRBV6-5 and TRBJ1-2; TRBD1 is a possible D gene (6 bases). This CDR3 has 14 residues. Trimming removed 7 bases from V and 4 bases from J, with 16 bases in between. In germline, CDR1 is MNHEY, CDR2 SVGAGI.

V usage is TRBV4-3 and J usage is TRBJ2-1, with 9 bases identical to TRBD2. CDR1 is LGHNA, CDR2 YSLEER, per germline. V lost 5 bases and J lost 7; bases outside the gene matches: 15. The CDR3 loop spans 17 amino acids. CDR3 residues: CASSGRRSAGGSNEQFF. The CDR3 DNA reads as TGCGCCAGCAGCGGAAGAAGGTCAGCGGGGGGCAGTAATGAGCAGTTCTTC.

This clone was seen just once. V gene TRBV28 combines with J gene TRBJ1-4; 7 positions agree with TRBD1. V trimming: 6 bases; J trimming: 5 bases; junction bases outside the gene matches: 3. Per germline, CDR1 MDHEN and CDR2 SYDVKM. There are 13 residues in the CDR3. The CDR3: CASRRDSNEKLFF. The DNA of the CDR3 is TGTGCCAGCAGGAGGGACAGCAATGAAAAACTGTTTTTT.

The gene calls are TRBV7-9 and TRBJ1-1; perhaps TRBD1 as D (6 bases). CDR1 SEHNR and CDR2 FQNEAQ come from the germline V gene (reference sequence). V was cut by 5 bases and J by 3 bases, with 10 bases left in between. The CDR3 has 13 residues. CDR3: CASSKQGDTEAFF. The CDR3 DNA follows: TGTGCCAGCAGCAAACAGGGAGACACTGAAGCTTTCTTT.

The gene calls are TRBV27 and TRBJ1-5; possibly TRBD1 for D (5 bases). Between the trimmed V and J ends, which lost 7 bases and 4 bases, there was a span of 17 bases. Per the germline V gene, CDR1 is MNHEY and CDR2 is SMNVEV (reference sequence). The CDR3 sequence is 15 residues long. The CDR3 here is CASTLGTGENQPQHF. CDR3 sequence (DNA): TGTGCCAGCACCCTTGGGACGGGGGAGAATCAGCCCCAGCATTTT.

This clone was counted between two and nine times. The V call is TRBV5-1, the J call TRBJ2-7; TRBD2 matches 7 bases. The CDR3 loop spans 14 amino acids. From germline, CDR1 is SGHRS and CDR2 YFSETQ. The J segment lost 6 bases and the V segment lost 4 bases, leaving 10 bases of the junction unmatched. CDR3 sequence: CASSPLSGVGEQYF. CDR3 coding DNA: TGCGCCAGCAGCCCCTTGAGCGGGGTGGGCGAGCAGTACTTC.